Listed below are T cell receptor beta chains from one sample, sequenced in a study of CD8 T cells in ankylosing spondylitis. TCRdb redid the calling of the 5' RACE reads with MiXCR, one entry per CDR3 protein. The sample has some 240,000 distinct CDR3 sequences, roughly 18% seen once. Sequenced sample: blood, either unsorted or a sorted T cell fraction (not recorded which). Receptor source: a male donor with ankylosing spondylitis or in good health (not recorded which). Both conserved end residues are part of each CDR3. D genes are given only for firm matches. The listing skips clone size in some rows; elsewhere it reads once, few, many or a size class.

>-|-|TRBJ2-1|TRBV4-3|18
TGCGCCAGCAGCCATGAACCAGGGGAATGGGGGAGAGGCAATGAGCAGTTCTTC
CASSHEPGEWGRGNEQFF
>-|-|TRBJ1-2|TRBV29-1|12
TGCAGCGTTGAACCGACGGTGGAAGGCTACACCTTC
CSVEPTVEGYTF
>few|-|TRBJ2-5|TRBV20-1|16
TGCAGTGCTGGTGGAATTACGGGCAGGGAACAAGAGACCCAGTACTTC
CSAGGITGREQETQYF
>-|-|TRBJ2-1|TRBV11-2|14
TGTGCCAGCAGCTTTCCCCCCCCCTACAATGAGCAGTTCTTC
CASSFPPPYNEQFF
>-|-|TRBJ2-1|TRBV6-5|16
TGTGCCAGCAGTTATTCCCGGGGTGGTCGGAACAATGAGCAGTTCTTC
CASSYSRGGRNNEQFF
>few|TRBD2|TRBJ2-1|TRBV20-1|15
TGCAGTGCTAGAGATCGCGGCTGGACTAGCACTGAGCAGTTCTTC
CSARDRGWTSTEQFF
>-|-|TRBJ2-2|TRBV6-2/TRBV6-3|14
TGTGCCAGCAGTCCCCCTCCAGTAACCGGGGAGCTGTTTTTT
CASSPPPVTGELFF
>-|TRBD2|TRBJ2-3|TRBV6-2/TRBV6-3|17
TGTGCCAGCAGTTACCTAGGGACGGGAGGAGGCACAGATACGCAGTATTTT
CASSYLGTGGGTDTQYF
>-|TRBD2|TRBJ2-3|TRBV20-1|21
TGCAGTGCTAGGGGGACAGGACTAGCGGATCCCTTTCCGACTAGCACAGATACGCAGTATTTT
CSARGTGLADPFPTSTDTQYF
>-|TRBD2|TRBJ2-7|TRBV6-5|14
TGTGCCAGCAGTTACTCAGGGACTAGCTACGAGCAGTACTTC
CASSYSGTSYEQYF
>-|TRBD2|TRBJ2-2|TRBV6-1|19
TGTGCCAGCAGTGAATCCTCTAAAGGACTAGCGGCGAACACCGGGGAGCTGTTTTTT
CASSESSKGLAANTGELFF
>few|TRBD1|TRBJ1-1|TRBV24-1|13
TGTGCCATCCTGGACAGGGGGCTTACTGAAGCTTTCTTT
CAILDRGLTEAFF
>few|TRBD2|TRBJ2-1|TRBV29-1|16
TGCAGCGTTGAAATGGGGCGGGAGGCCCCCTACAATGAGCAGTTCTTC
CSVEMGREAPYNEQFF
>few|-|TRBJ2-7|TRBV27|13
TGTGCCAGCAGTGTAGCGAGCGCTTACGAGCAGTACTTC
CASSVASAYEQYF
>few|TRBD1|TRBJ2-7|TRBV29-1|15
TGCAGCGTTGAAGAGAGGCAGGGGGTATCCTACGAGCAGTACTTC
CSVEERQGVSYEQYF
>-|-|TRBJ1-4|TRBV9|17
TGTGCCAGCAGCGTAGTTCCCGAACAGGGCGGGGGTGAAAAACTGTTTTTT
CASSVVPEQGGGEKLFF
>-|TRBD1|TRBJ2-1|TRBV12-3/TRBV12-4|15
TGTGCCAGCAGTCAGACGGGACAGGGGGCCAATGAGCAGTTCTTC
CASSQTGQGANEQFF
>-|-|TRBJ2-3|TRBV4-1|16
TGCGCCAGCAGCCATACGAGGGAGGTCGGCACAGATACGCAGTATTTT
CASSHTREVGTDTQYF
>few|TRBD2|TRBJ2-1|TRBV27|16
TGTGCCAGCAGTTTAGTGTTAGGACTAGCAGGTAATGAGCAGTTCTTC
CASSLVLGLAGNEQFF
>many|-|TRBJ2-3|TRBV4-1|15
TGCGCCAGCAGTCCTTCATCGGGTAACAGAGATACGCAGTATTTT
CASSPSSGNRDTQYF
>-|TRBD1|TRBJ1-5|TRBV12-3/TRBV12-4|12
TGTGCCAGCATGACAGGGGGTCAGCCCCAGCATTTT
CASMTGGQPQHF
>few|-|TRBJ2-3|TRBV7-9|15
TGTGCCAGCAGCCTCGAGCGGTCGGGCACAGATACGCAGTATTTT
CASSLERSGTDTQYF
>-|-|TRBJ2-7|TRBV27|16
TGTGCCAGCAGTCCGCTGACAGACAGAGCTATGTACGAGCAGTACTTC
CASSPLTDRAMYEQYF
>-|TRBD2|TRBJ2-3|TRBV15|18
TGTGCCACCAGCAGAACTCCGGGACTAGCGGGAGGGAGAGATACGCAGTATTTT
CATSRTPGLAGGRDTQYF
>many|TRBD1|TRBJ2-7|TRBV29-1|13
TGCAGCGTTGAAGAAGGGGACAGACACGAGCAGTACTTC
CSVEEGDRHEQYF
>few|-|TRBJ2-7|TRBV4-3|15
TGCGCCAGCAGCCAAGATAATCCAGGCTCCTACGAGCAGTACTTC
CASSQDNPGSYEQYF
>-|-|TRBJ2-3|TRBV4-3|14
TGCGCCAGCAGCCAAGATCTTCCGGGGGATACGCAGTATTTT
CASSQDLPGDTQYF
>few|-|TRBJ2-1|TRBV20-1|14
TGCAGTGCCCGAGGGGCTAGCGTTTACAATGAGCAGTTCTTC
CSARGASVYNEQFF
>few|-|TRBJ1-1|TRBV6-5|13
TGTGCCAGCAATTGGGAGGCGAGCACTGAAGCTTTCTTT
CASNWEASTEAFF
>-|-|TRBJ2-1|TRBV10-3|12
TGTGCCATCAGTGACACATCAAATGAGCAGTTCTTC
CAISDTSNEQFF
>few|TRBD2|TRBJ2-1|TRBV29-1|13
TGCAGCGTTGTAGCGGGAGGGCCTAATGAGCAGTTCTTC
CSVVAGGPNEQFF
>-|-|TRBJ1-2|TRBV6-8|18
TGTGCCAGCAGTTACTCGGGCAAACGGGACACTTCTAACTATGGCTACACCTTC
CASSYSGKRDTSNYGYTF
>medium-sized|-|TRBJ1-6|TRBV20-1|15
TGCAGTGCTAGTGAGACCGGGACGTTAGGGTCACCCCTCCACTTT
CSASETGTLGSPLHF
>few|TRBD1|TRBJ1-1|TRBV4-1|15
TGCGCCAGCAGCCATGGGACAGGGATGAACACTGAAGCTTTCTTT
CASSHGTGMNTEAFF